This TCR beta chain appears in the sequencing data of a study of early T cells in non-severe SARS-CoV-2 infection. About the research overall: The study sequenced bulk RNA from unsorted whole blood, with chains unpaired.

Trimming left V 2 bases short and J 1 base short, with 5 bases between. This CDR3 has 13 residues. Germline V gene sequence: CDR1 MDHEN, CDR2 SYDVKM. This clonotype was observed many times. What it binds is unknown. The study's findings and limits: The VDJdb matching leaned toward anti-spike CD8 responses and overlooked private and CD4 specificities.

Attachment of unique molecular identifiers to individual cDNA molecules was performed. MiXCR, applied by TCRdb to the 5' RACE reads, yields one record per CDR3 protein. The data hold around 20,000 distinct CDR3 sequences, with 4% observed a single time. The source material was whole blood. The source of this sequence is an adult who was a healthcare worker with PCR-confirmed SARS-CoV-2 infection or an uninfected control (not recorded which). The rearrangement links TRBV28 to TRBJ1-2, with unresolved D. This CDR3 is CASSLGNNYGYTF. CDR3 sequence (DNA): TGTGCCAGCAGTTTAGGGAATAACTATGGCTACACCTTC.